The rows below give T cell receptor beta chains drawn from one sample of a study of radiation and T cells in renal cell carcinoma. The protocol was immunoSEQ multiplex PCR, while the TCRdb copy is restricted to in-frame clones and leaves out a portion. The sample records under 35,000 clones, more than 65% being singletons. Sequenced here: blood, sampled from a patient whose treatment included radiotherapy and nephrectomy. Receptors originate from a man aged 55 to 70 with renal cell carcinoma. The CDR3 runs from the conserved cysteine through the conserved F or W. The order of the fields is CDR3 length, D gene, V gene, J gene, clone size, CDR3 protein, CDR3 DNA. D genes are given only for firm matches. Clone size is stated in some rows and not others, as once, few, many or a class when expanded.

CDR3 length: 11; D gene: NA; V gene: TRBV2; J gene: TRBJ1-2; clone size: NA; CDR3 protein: CASSALGGYTF; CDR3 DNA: TGTGCCAGCAGCGCCCTTGGAGGCTACACCTTC
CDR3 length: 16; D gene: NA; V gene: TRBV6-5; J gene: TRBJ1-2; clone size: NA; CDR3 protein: CASSYLRPPQNYGYTF; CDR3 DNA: TGTGCCAGCAGTTATCTCCGACCACCCCAAAACTATGGCTACACCTTC
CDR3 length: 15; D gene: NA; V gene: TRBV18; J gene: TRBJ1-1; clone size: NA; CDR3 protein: CASSPSGDINTEAFF; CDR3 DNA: TGTGCCAGCTCACCAAGTGGGGATATAAACACTGAAGCTTTCTTT
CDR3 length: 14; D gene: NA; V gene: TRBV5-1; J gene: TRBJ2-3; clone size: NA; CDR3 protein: CASRTGGSTDTQYF; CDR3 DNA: TGCGCCAGCAGAACGGGTGGGAGCACAGATACGCAGTATTTT
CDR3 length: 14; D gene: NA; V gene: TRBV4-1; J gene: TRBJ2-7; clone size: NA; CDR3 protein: CASSQEWRRGEQYF; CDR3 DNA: TGCGCCAGCAGCCAAGAGTGGAGACGTGGCGAGCAGTACTTC
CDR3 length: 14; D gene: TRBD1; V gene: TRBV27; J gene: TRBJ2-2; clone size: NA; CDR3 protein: CASSYRGPGGELFF; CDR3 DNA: TGTGCCAGCAGTTACAGGGGGCCTGGCGGGGAGCTGTTTTTT
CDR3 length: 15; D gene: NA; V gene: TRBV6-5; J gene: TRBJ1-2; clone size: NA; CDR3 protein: CASSREPTSRYGYTF; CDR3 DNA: TGTGCCAGCAGCCGCGAACCGACCTCCCGATATGGCTACACCTTC
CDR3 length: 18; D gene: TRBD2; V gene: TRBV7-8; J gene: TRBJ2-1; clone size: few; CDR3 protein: CASSLRSGGGSSYNEQFF; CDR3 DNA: TGTGCCAGCAGCTTAAGGTCCGGAGGCGGGAGCTCCTACAATGAGCAGTTCTTC
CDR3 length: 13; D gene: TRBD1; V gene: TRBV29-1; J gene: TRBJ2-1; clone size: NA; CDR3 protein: CSIRGQGATEQFF; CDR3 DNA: TGCAGCATAAGAGGACAGGGGGCAACTGAGCAGTTCTTC
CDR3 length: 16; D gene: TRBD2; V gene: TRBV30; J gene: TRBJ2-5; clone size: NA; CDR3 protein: CAWSPAQLAGQETQYF; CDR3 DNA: TGTGCCTGGAGTCCCGCCCAACTAGCGGGACAAGAGACCCAGTACTTC
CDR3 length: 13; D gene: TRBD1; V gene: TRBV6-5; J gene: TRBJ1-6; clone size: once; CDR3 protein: CASWDSYNSPLHF; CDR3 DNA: TGTGCCAGCTGGGACAGCTATAATTCACCCCTCCACTTT
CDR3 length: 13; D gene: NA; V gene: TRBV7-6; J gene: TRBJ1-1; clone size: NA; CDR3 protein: CASSLRVNLPAFF; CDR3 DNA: TGTGCCAGCAGCTTACGAGTCAACCTCCCAGCTTTCTTT
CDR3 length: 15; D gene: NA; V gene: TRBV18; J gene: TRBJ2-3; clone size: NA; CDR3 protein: CASSPPSRSTDTQYF; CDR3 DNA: TGTGCCAGCTCACCACCGTCTCGTAGCACAGATACGCAGTATTTT
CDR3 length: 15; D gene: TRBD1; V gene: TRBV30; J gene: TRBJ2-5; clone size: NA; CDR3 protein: CAWSRDRGTQETQYF; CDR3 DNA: TGTGCCTGGAGTAGAGACAGGGGGACTCAAGAGACCCAGTACTTC
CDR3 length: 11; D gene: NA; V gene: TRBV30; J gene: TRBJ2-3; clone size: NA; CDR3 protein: CAWIGPTAQYF; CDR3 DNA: TGTGCGTGGATAGGCCCTACGGCGCAGTATTTT
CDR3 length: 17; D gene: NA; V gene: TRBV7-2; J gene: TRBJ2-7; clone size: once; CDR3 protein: CASGYGVGREFSYEQYF; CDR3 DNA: TGTGCCAGCGGCTACGGGGTAGGACGCGAGTTCTCCTACGAGCAGTACTTC
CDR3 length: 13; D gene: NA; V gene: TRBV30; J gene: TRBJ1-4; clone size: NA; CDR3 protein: CAWSRSEGEKLFF; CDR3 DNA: TGTGCCTGGAGTAGGTCAGAGGGTGAAAAACTGTTTTTT
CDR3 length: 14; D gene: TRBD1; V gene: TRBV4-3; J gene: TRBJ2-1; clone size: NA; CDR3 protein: CASSQLIQGLEQFF; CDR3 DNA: TGCGCCAGCAGCCAACTTATACAGGGGCTAGAGCAGTTCTTC
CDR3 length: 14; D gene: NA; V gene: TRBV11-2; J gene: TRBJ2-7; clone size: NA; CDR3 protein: CASSSTGARYEQYF; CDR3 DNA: TGTGCCAGCAGTTCTACGGGGGCCCGCTACGAGCAGTACTTC
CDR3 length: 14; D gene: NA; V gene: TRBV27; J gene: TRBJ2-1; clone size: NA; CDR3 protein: CASSLWVDTYEQFF; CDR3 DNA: TGTGCCAGCAGTTTATGGGTGGATACCTATGAGCAGTTCTTC
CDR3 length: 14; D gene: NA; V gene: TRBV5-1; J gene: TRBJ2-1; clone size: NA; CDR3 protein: CASSPMTGTNEQFF; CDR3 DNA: TGCGCCAGCAGCCCTATGACAGGCACCAATGAGCAGTTCTTC
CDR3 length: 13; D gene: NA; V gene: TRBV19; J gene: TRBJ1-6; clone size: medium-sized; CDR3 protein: CASSPSYNSPLHF; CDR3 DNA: TGTGCCAGTAGCCCCTCCTATAATTCACCCCTCCACTTT
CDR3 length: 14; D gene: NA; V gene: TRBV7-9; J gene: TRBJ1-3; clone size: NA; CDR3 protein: CASSPTFSGNTIYF; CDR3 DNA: TGTGCCAGCAGCCCCACCTTCTCTGGAAACACCATATATTTT
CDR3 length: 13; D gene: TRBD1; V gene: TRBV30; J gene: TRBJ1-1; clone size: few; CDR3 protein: CAWGQDVGTEAFF; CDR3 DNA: TGTGCCTGGGGACAGGACGTTGGCACTGAAGCTTTCTTT
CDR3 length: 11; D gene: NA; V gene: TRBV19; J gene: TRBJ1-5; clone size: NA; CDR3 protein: CARTSNQPQHF; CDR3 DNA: TGTGCCAGGACCTCAAATCAGCCCCAGCATTTT
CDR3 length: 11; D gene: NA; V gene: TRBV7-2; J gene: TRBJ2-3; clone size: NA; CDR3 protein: CASSLTDTQYF; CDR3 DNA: TGTGCCAGCAGCTTAACCGATACGCAGTATTTT
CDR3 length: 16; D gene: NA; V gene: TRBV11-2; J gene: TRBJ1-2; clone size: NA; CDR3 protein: CASSLGYYPGGFGYTF; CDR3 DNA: TGTGCCAGCAGCTTAGGGTATTACCCCGGAGGATTTGGCTACACCTTC
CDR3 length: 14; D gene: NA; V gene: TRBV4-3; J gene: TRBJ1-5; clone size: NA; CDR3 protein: CASSQETGNQPQHF; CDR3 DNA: TGCGCCAGCAGCCAAGAGACAGGCAATCAGCCCCAGCATTTT
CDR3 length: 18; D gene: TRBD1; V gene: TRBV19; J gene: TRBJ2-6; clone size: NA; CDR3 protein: CASTNGRDRASGANVLTF; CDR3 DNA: TGTGCCAGTACCAATGGGCGGGACAGGGCGTCTGGGGCCAACGTCCTGACTTTC
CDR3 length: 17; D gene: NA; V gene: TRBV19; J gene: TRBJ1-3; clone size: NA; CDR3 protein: CASTHRREMRSRNTIYF; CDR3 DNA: TGTGCCAGTACCCATCGTCGTGAAATGCGGTCCCGAAACACCATATATTTT
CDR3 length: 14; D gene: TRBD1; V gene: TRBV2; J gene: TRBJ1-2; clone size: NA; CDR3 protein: CARGTTGEGYGYTF; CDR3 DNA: TGTGCCAGGGGAACCACAGGGGAAGGGTATGGCTACACCTTC
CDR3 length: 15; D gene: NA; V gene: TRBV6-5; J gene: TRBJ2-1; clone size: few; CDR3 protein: CASSPGAQGYNEQFF; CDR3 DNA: TGTGCCAGCAGCCCCGGGGCTCAGGGATACAATGAGCAGTTCTTC
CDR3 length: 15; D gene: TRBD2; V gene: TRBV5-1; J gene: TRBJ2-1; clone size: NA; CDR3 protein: CASSLGLAAYNEQFF; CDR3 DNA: TGCGCCAGCAGTTTAGGACTAGCGGCCTACAATGAGCAGTTCTTC
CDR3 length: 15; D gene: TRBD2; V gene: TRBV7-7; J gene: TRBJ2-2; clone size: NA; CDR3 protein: CASSLAAGGTGELFF; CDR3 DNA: TGTGCTAGCAGCTTAGCAGCGGGAGGCACCGGGGAGCTGTTTTTT
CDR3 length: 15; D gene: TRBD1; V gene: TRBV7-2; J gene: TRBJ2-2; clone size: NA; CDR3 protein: CASSYGQGSTGELFF; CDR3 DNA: TGTGCCAGCAGCTACGGACAGGGCTCCACCGGGGAGCTGTTTTTT
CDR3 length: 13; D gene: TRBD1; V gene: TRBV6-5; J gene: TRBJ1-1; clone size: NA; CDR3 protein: CASRKDRVTEAFF; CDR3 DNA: TGTGCCAGCAGAAAGGACAGGGTCACTGAAGCTTTCTTT
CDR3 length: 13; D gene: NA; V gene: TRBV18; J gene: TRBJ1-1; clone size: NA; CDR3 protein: CASSPQRETEAFF; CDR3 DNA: TGTGCCAGCTCACCACAGAGGGAGACTGAAGCTTTCTTT
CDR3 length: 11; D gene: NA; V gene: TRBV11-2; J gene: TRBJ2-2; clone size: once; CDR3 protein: CASSYTGELFF; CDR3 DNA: TGTGCCAGCAGCTATACCGGGGAGCTGTTTTTT
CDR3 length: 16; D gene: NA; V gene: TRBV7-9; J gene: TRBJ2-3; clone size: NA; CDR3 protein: CASSQASRTAGDTQYF; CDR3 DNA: TGCGCCAGCAGCCAAGCCTCCCGGACGGCAGGAGATACGCAGTATTTT
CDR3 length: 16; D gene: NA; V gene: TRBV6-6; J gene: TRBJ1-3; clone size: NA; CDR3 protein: CASSPTGTNSGNTIYF; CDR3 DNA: TGTGCCAGCAGCCCGACAGGAACGAACTCTGGAAACACCATATATTTT
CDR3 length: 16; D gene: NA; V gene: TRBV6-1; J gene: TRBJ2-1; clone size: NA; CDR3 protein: CASSDYQVRAYNEQFF; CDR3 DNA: TGTGCCAGCAGTGACTACCAGGTCAGAGCCTACAATGAGCAGTTCTTC
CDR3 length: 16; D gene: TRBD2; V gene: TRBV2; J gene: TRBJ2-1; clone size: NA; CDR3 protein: CASSEGAGVSHNEQFF; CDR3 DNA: TGTGCCAGCAGTGAAGGAGCGGGAGTTTCCCACAATGAGCAGTTCTTC
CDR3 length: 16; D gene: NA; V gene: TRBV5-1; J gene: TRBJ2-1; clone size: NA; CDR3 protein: CASSLQGTESYNEQFF; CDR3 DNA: TGCGCCAGCAGCTTGCAGGGGACGGAGTCCTACAATGAGCAGTTCTTC
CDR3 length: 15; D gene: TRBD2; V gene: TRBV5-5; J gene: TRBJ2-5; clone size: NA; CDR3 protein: CASSAGLAGAETQYF; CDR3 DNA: TGTGCCAGCAGCGCGGGACTAGCGGGAGCAGAGACCCAGTACTTC
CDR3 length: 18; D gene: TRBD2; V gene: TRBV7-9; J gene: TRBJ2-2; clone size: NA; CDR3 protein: CASSLGTSGRENTGELFF; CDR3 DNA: TGTGCCAGCAGCCTTGGGACTAGCGGGAGGGAGAACACCGGGGAGCTGTTTTTT
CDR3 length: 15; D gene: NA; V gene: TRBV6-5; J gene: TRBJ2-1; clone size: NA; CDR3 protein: CASSYSNQGLNEQFF; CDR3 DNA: TGTGCCAGCAGTTACTCAAATCAGGGTCTCAATGAGCAGTTCTTC
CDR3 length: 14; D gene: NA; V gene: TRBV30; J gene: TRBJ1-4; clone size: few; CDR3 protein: CAWSGEGFGEKLFF; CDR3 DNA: TGTGCCTGGAGTGGGGAAGGGTTTGGTGAAAAACTGTTTTTT
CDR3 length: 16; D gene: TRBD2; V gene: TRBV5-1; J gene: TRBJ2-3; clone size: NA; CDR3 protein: CASSSGTSGIGDTQYF; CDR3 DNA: TGCGCCAGCAGTTCCGGGACTAGCGGGATCGGTGATACGCAGTATTTT
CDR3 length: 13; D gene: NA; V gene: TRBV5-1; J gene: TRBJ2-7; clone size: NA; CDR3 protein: CASSPADRYEQYF; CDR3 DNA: TGCGCCAGCAGCCCCGCGGATCGGTACGAGCAGTACTTC
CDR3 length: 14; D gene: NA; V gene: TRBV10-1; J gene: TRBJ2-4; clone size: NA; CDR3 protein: CASRQEQGWNIQYF; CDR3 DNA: TGCGCCAGCAGACAAGAGCAGGGGTGGAACATTCAGTACTTC
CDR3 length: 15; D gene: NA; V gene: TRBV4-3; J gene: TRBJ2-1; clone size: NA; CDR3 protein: CASSPQEDSYNEQFF; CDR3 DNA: TGCGCCAGCAGCCCGCAAGAAGACTCCTACAATGAGCAGTTCTTC
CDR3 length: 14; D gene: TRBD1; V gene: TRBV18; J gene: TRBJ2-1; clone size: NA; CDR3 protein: CASSSRQGHNEQFF; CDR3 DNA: TGTGCCAGCTCATCCCGACAGGGACACAATGAGCAGTTCTTC
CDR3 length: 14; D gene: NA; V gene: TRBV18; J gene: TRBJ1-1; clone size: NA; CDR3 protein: CASSPAQTGTEAFF; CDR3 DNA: TGTGCCAGCTCACCAGCGCAGACGGGGACTGAAGCTTTCTTT
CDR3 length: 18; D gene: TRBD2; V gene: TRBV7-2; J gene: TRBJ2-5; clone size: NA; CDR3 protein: CASSLEGTSLIKWKTQYF; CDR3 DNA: TGTGCCAGCAGCTTAGAAGGGACTAGCCTCATTAAGTGGAAGACCCAGTACTTC
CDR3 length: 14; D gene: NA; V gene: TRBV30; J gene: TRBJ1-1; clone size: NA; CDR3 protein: CAWGRGGFNTEAFF; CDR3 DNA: TGTGCCTGGGGAAGGGGGGGATTTAACACTGAAGCTTTCTTT
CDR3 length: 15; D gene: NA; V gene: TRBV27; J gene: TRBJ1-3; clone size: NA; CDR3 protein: CASSSRQLSGNTIYF; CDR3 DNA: TGTGCCAGCAGTTCAAGGCAGCTCTCTGGAAACACCATATATTTT
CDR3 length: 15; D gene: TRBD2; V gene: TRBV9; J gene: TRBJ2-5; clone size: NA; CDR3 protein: CASSALAGGLETQYF; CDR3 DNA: TGTGCCAGCAGCGCCCTAGCGGGAGGATTGGAGACCCAGTACTTC
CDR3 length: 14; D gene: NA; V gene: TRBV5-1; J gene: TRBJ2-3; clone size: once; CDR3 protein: CASSGGSGTDTQYF; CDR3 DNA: TGCGCCAGCAGCGGGGGATCGGGCACAGATACGCAGTATTTT
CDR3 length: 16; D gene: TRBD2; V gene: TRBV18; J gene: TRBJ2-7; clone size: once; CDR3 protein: CASSPLASGLSYEQYF; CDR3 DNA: TGTGCCAGCTCACCACTTGCTAGCGGGCTCTCCTACGAGCAGTACTTC